Below, one T cell receptor beta chain is given with its context. Its antigen is still unknown. Base qualities are not at hand, and no much larger clone is one base apart. The same CDR3 also results from other DNA sequences found in this sample. CDR1 and CDR2, looked up from the germline V gene (reference sequence), are DFQATT and SNEGSKA. The CDR3 holds 10 amino acids from the cysteine to the phenylalanine. Kept here is only the CDR3 DNA, which spans 30 bases and is read in frame from base 1. This sample was taken from a study of blood T cell repertoires in COVID-19 (dated by TCRdb to 2020 to 2022). Study-level background: Samples covering the acute and convalescent phases of COVID-19 were provided by collaborators in the United States, Italy and Spain. The material from the prospective study consisted of cDNA or gDNA derived from T cells, B-cell-depleted T cells, or PBMCs. Deeply sampled blood TCRbeta repertoires from subjects exposed to, actively infected with, or recovered from COVID-19 were included in the dataset. The repertoires were made available in a free public database intended to serve as a resource for research on the immune response to SARS-CoV-2. The samples were drawn from two sources: the first 160 participants of the ongoing ImmuneRACE study, and fewer than 1,500 subjects contributed by 6 global collaborators. Sample metadata almost always included a de-identified subject ID, COVID-19 status, age in years and sex. Where available, HLA class I and class II types were obtained from metadata supplied by the sample provider rather than from assay-based typing. Overall results and qualifications from the work: The amount of clinical and demographic metadata varied by source and participant and was provided uncurated.

The collaborating institutions used their own protocols to collect whole blood in K2EDTA tubes. For TCRbeta analysis, collaborators shipped samples as frozen whole blood, isolated PBMCs, or DNA extracted from either of those sample types. The immunoSEQ Assay, a bias-controlled multiplex PCR, was used to amplify TCRbeta CDR3 regions from genomic DNA. The source study handled its data this way. The number of nucleated cells in each sample was estimated from the amplification of reference gene primers within the assay. To quantify the absolute abundance of each unique TCRbeta CDR3 rearrangement, sequence reads were collapsed and filtered. Productive Simpson clonality was computed per sample as the square root of Simpson's diversity index over productive rearrangements. In TCRdb, the immuneACCESS table is reduced to in-frame sequences with V and J assigned. These tables do not hold every clone; where another copy was compared, an unresolved V gene accounts for under half, and the others remain unexplained. V and J calls and clone size are given by that table; D and trimming were obtained from the DNA. This sample holds more than 100,000 clones; more than 80% were observed only once. The biggest ten clones account for around 11% of the sample.

The chain links TRBV20-1 with TRBJ1-2; TRBD1 could be the D gene, as 5 bases match. Sequencing was performed on peripheral blood. This clonotype originated in a human donor in a cohort sampled during active COVID-19. The CDR3 protein sequence reads: CSVGGYGYTF. The DNA sequence follows: TGCAGCGTTGGGGGGTATGGCTACACCTTC.